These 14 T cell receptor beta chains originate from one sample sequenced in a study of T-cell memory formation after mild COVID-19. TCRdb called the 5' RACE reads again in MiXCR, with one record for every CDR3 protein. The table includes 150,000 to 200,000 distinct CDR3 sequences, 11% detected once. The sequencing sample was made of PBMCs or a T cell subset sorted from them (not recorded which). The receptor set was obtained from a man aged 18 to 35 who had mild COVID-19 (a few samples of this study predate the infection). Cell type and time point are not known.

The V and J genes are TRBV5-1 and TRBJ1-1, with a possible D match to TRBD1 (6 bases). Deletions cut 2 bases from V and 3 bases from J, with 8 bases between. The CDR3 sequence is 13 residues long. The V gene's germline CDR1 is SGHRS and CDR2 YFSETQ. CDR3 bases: TGCGCCAGCAGCTTCCAGGGGCACACTGAAGCTTTCTTT. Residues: CASSFQGHTEAFF.

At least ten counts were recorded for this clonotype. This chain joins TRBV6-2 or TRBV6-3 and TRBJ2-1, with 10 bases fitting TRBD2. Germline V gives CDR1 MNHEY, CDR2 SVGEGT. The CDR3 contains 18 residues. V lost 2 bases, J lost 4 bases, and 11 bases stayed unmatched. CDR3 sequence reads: CASSYLGLAGVLYNEQFF. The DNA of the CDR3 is TGTGCCAGCAGTTACCTCGGGCTAGCGGGGGTTCTTTACAATGAGCAGTTCTTC.

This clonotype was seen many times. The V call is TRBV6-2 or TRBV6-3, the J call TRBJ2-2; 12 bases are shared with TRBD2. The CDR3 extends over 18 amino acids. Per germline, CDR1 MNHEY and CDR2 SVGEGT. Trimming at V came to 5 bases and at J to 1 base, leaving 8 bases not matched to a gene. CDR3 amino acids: CASSQHRGLAGNTGELFF. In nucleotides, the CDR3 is TGTGCCAGCAGTCAACACCGGGGACTAGCGGGGAACACCGGGGAGCTGTTTTTT.

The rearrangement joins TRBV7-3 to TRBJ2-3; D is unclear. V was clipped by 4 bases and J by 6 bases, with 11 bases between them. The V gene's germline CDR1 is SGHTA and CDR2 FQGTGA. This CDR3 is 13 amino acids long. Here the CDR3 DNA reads TGTGCCAGCAGCTCCAGAGACGGGGATACGCAGTATTTT. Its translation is CASSSRDGDTQYF.

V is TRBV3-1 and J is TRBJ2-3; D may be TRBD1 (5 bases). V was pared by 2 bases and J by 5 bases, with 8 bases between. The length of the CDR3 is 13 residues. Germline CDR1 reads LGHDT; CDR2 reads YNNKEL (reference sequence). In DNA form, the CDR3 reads TGTGCCAGCAGCCAATTAGGGGTAGATACGCAGTATTTT. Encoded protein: CASSQLGVDTQYF.

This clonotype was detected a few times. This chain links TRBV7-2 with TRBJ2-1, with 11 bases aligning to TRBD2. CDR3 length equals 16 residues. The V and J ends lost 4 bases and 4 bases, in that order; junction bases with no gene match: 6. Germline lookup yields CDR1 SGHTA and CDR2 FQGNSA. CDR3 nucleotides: TGTGCCAGCAGCTCCCGTGGACTAGCGGGTTACAATGAGCAGTTCTTC. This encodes CASSSRGLAGYNEQFF.

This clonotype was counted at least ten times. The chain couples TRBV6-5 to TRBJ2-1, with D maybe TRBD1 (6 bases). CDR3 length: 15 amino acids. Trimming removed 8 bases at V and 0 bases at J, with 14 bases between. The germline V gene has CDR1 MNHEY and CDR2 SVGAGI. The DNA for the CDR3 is TGTGCCAGCTCCCCCGGGACAAGCTCCTACAATGAGCAGTTCTTC. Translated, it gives CASSPGTSSYNEQFF.

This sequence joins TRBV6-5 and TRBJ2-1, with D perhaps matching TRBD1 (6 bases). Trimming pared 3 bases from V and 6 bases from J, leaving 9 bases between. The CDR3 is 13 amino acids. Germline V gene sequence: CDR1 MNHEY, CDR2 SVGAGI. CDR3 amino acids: CASSYGGLNEQFF. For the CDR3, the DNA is TGTGCCAGCAGTTATGGGGGCCTCAATGAGCAGTTCTTC.

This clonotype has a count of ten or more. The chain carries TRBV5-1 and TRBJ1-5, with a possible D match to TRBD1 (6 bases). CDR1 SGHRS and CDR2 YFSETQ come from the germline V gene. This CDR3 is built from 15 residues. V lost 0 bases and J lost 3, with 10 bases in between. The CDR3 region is CASSLDTGTNQPQHF. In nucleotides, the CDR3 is TGCGCCAGCAGCTTGGACACAGGGACCAATCAGCCCCAGCATTTT.

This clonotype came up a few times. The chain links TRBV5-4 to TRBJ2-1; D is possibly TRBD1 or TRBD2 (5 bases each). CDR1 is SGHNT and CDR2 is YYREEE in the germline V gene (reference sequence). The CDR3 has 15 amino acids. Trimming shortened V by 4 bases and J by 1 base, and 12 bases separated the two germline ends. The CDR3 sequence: CASSGGTASYNEQFF. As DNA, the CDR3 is TGTGCCAGCAGCGGGGGAACCGCTTCCTACAATGAGCAGTTCTTC.

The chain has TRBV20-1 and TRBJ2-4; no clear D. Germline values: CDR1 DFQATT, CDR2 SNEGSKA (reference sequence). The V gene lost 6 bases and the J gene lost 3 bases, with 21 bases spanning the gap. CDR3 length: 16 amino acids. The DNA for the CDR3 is TGCAGTGCCAAAGCTCGTTGGGCATACGGCAAAAACATTCAGTACTTC. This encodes CSAKARWAYGKNIQYF.

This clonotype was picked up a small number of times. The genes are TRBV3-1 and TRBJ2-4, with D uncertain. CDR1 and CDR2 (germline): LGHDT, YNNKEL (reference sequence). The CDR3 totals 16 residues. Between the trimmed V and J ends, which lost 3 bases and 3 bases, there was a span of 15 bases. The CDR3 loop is CASSQRPGRYKNIQYF. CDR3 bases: TGTGCCAGCAGCCAGCGTCCCGGACGGTACAAAAACATTCAGTACTTC.

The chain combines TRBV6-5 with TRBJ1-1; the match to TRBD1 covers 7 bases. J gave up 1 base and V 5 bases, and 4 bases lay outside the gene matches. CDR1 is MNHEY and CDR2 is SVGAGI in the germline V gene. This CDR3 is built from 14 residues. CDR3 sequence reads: CASSEQGRNTEAFF. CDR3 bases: TGTGCCAGCAGTGAACAGGGGAGGAACACTGAAGCTTTCTTT.

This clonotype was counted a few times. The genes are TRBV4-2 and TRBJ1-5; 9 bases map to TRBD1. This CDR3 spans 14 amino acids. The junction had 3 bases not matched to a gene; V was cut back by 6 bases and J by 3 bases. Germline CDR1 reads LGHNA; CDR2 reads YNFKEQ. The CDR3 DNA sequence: TGTGCCAGCAGGGGACAGGGAGTCAATCAGCCCCAGCATTTT. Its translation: CASRGQGVNQPQHF.